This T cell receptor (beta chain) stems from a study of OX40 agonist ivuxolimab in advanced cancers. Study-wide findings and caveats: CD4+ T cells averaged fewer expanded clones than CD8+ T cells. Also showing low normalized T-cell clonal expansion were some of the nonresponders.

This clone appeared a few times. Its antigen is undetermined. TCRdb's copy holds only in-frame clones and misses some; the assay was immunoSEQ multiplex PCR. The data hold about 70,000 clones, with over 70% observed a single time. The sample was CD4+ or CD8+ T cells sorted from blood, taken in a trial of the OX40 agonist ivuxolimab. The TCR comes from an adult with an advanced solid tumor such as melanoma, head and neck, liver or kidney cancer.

CDR3 residues: CASSPGENYEKLFF. The CDR3 bases are TGTGCCAGCTCACCAGGGGAGAACTATGAAAAACTGTTTTTT. The J gene is TRBJ1-4, the V gene TRBV18; D ambiguous. CDR1 KGHSH and CDR2 LQKENI come from the germline V gene. With 2 bases removed from V and 6 bases from J, the gap between germline ends came to 10 bases. The CDR3 is 14 residues long.